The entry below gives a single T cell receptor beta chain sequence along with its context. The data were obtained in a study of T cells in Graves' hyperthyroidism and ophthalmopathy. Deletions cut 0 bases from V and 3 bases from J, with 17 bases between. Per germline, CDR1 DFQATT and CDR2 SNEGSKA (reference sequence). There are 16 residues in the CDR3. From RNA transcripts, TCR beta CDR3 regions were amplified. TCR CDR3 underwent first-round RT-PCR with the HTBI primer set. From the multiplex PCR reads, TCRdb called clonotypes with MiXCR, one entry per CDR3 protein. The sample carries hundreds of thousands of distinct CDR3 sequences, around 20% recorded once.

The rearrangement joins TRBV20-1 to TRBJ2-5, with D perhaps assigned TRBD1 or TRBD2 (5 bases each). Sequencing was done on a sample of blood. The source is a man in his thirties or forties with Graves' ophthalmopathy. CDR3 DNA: TGCAGTGCTAGAGATGGTCCTAGCAGGGTTAAAGAGACCCAGTACTTC. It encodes CSARDGPSRVKETQYF.